One T cell receptor (beta chain) is described in this entry. The antigen remains unidentified. This sample is part of a study of T-cell reconstitution after alpha-beta-depleted transplantation in children. The study's findings and limits: Diversity of TCRbeta at day 60 was high in some patients, arising from surviving recipient T cells and thymic progenitors. Reportedly, alpha-beta T cells present about two months post-transplant originated from several hundred expanded clones of graft origin. From newly produced T cells came most of the T-cell counts and diversity one year after transplant.

V shed 7 bases and J shed 6 bases, with 19 bases lying between them. This CDR3 spans 14 amino acids. It was with unique molecular identifiers that the TCRbeta library was prepared. Using its own MiXCR run on the PCR reads, TCRdb lists one record per CDR3 protein. The repertoire includes approximately 400,000 distinct CDR3 sequences, around 15% of them detected once, and roughly 27% sits in the top ten. The V call is TRBV12-3 or TRBV12-4, the J call TRBJ2-7; tentative D call: TRBD1 (5 bases). The sample here was PBMCs, mostly from graft donor cells, taken 360 days after TCRalphabeta/CD19-depleted stem cell transplant. This receptor was taken from a boy in the first two years of life who had a stem cell transplant for Wiskott-Aldrich syndrome, so the T cells may come from the graft donor. CDR3 region: CASTTTGSTTEQYF. CDR3 in DNA: TGTGCCAGCACCACAACAGGTTCCACTACCGAGCAGTACTTC.